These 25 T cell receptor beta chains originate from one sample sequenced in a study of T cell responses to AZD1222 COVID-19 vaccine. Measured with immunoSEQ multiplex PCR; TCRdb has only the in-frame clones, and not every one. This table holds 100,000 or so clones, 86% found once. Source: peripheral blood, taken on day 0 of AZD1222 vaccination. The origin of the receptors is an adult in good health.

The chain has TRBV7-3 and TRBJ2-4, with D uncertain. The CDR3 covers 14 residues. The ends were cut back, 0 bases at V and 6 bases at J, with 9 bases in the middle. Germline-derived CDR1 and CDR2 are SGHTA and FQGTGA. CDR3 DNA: TGTGCCAGCAGCTTAACGGGTCTGGGAAACATTCAGTACTTC. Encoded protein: CASSLTGLGNIQYF.

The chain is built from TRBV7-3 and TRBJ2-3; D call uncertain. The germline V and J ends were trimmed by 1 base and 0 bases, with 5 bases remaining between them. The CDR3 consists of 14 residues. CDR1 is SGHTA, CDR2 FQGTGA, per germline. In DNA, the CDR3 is TGTGCCAGCAGCTTAATCCCTAGCACAGATACGCAGTATTTT. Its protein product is CASSLIPSTDTQYF.

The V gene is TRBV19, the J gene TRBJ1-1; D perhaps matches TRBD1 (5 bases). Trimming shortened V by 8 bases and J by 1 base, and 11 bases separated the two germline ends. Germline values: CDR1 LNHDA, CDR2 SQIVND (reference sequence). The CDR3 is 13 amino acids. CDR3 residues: CASWGFENTEAFF. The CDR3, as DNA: TGTGCCAGTTGGGGGTTCGAGAACACTGAAGCTTTCTTT.

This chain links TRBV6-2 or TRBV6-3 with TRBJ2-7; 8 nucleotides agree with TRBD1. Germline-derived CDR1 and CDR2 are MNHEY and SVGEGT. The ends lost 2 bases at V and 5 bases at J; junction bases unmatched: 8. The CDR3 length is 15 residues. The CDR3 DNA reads TGTGCCAGCAGTTACGCGGACAGGGCCTTAGACGAGCAGTACTTC. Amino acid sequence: CASSYADRALDEQYF.

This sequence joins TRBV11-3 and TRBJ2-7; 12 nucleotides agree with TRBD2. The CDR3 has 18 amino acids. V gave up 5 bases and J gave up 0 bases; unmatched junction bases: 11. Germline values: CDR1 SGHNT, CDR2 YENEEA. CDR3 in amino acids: CASSTLTSGSPSSYEQYF. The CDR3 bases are TGTGCCAGCAGCACATTGACTAGCGGGAGCCCTAGCTCCTACGAGCAGTACTTC.

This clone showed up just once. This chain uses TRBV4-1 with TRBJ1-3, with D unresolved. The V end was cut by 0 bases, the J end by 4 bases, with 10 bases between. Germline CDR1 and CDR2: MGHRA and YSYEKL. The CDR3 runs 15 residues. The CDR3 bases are TGCGCCAGCAGCCAAGATCCCCAGTCCGGAAACACCATATATTTT. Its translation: CASSQDPQSGNTIYF.

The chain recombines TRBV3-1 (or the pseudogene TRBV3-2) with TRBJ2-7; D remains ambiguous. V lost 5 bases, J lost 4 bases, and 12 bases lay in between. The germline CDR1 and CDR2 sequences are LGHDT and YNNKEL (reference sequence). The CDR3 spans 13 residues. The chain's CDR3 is CASSSVGAYEQYF. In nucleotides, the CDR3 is TGTGCCAGCAGCTCCGTAGGAGCGTACGAGCAGTACTTC.

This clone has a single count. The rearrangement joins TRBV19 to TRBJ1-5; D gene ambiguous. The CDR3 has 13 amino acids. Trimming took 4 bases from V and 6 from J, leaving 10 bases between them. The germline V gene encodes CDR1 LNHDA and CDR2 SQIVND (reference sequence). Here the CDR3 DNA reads TGTGCCAGTAGTACTGGGTGGGGTCAGCCCCAGCATTTT. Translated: CASSTGWGQPQHF.

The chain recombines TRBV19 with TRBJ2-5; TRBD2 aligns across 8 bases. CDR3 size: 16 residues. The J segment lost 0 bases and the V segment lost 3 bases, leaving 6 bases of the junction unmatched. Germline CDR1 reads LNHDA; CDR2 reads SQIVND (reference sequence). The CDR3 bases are TGTGCCAGTAGTATTATTGGGCGGGAGGACCAAGAGACCCAGTACTTC. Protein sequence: CASSIIGREDQETQYF.

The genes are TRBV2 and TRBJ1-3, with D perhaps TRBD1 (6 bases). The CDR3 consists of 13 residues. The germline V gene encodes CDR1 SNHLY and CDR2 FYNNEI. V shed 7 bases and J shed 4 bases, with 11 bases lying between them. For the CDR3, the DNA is TGTGCCAGCAACGGGGGGCTGGGAAACACCATATATTTT. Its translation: CASNGGLGNTIYF.

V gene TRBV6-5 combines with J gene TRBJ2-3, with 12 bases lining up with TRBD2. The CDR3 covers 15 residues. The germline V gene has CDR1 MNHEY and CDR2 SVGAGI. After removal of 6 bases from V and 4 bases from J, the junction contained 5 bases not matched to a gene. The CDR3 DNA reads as TGTGCCAGCAGAGCTAGCGGGGGGGCCGCAGATACGCAGTATTTT. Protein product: CASRASGGAADTQYF.

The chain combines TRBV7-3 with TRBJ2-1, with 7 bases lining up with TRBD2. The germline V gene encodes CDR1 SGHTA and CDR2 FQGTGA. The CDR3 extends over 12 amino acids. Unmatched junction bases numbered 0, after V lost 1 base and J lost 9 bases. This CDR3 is CASSLSGSEQFF. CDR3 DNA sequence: TGTGCCAGCAGCTTAAGCGGGAGTGAGCAGTTCTTC.

For the CDR3, the DNA is TGTGCCAGCAGCTTAGCACTAGCGGGTTCCGAGCAGTTCTTC. This gives the protein CASSLALAGSEQFF. The rearrangement links TRBV11-3 to TRBJ2-1, with 9 bases fitting TRBD2. The trim removed 1 base at V and 10 bases at J, leaving 5 bases unmatched. This CDR3 comprises 14 residues. Germline-derived CDR1 and CDR2 are SGHNT and YENEEA.

CDR3 loop: CASSSTGSSYEQYF. Written as DNA, the CDR3 is TGTGCCAGCAGCTCCACAGGATCTTCCTACGAGCAGTACTTC. The rearrangement uses TRBV5-5 and TRBJ2-7; D perhaps matches TRBD1 (5 bases). Germline CDR1 reads SGHKS; CDR2 reads YYEKEE (reference sequence). V lost 3 bases to trimming and J lost 1 base, with 11 bases between them. The CDR3 extends over 14 amino acids.

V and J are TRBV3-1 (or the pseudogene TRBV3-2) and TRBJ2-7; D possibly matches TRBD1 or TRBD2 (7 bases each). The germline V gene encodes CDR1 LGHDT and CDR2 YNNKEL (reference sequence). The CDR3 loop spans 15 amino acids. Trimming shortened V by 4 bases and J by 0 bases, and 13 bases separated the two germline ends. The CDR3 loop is CASSPGRGGSYEQYF. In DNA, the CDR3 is TGTGCCAGCAGCCCAGGCAGGGGGGGCTCCTACGAGCAGTACTTC.

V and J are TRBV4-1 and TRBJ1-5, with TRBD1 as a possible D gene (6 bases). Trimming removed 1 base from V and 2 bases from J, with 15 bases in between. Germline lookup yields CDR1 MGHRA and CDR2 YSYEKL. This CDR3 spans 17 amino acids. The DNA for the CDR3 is TGCGCCAGCAGCCAAGTTTTAACCAGGGGAGGCAATCAGCCCCAGCATTTT. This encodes CASSQVLTRGGNQPQHF.

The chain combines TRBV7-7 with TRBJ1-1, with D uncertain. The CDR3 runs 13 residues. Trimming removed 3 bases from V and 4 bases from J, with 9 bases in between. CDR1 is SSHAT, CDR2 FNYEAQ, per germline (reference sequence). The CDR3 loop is CASSFTRFTEAFF. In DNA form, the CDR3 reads TGTGCCAGCAGCTTTACCAGGTTCACTGAAGCTTTCTTT.

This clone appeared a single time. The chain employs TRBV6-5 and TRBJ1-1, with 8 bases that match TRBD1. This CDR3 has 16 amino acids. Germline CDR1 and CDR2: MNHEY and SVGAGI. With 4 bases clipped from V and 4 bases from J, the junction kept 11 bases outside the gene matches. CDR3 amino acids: CASSSRIRGLGTEAFF. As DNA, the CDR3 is TGTGCCAGCAGTTCAAGAATCAGGGGGCTTGGCACTGAAGCTTTCTTT.

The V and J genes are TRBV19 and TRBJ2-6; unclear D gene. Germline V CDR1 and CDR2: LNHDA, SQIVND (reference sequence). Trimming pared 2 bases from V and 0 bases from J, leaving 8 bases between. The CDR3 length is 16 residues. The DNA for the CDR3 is TGTGCCAGTAGTATATCGGTTTCCTCTGGGGCCAACGTCCTGACTTTC. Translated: CASSISVSSGANVLTF.

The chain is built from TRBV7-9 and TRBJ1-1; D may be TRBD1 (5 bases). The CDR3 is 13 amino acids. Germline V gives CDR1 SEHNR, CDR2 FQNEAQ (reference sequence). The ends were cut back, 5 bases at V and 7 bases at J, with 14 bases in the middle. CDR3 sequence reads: CASSMTVAYEAFF. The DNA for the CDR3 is TGTGCCAGCAGCATGACAGTCGCCTATGAAGCTTTCTTT.

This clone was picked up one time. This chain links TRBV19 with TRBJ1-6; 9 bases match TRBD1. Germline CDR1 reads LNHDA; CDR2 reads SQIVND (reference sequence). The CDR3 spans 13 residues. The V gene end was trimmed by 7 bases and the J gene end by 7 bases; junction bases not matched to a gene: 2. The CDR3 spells CASKTGGNSPLHF. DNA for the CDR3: TGTGCCAGTAAGACAGGGGGGAATTCACCCCTCCACTTT. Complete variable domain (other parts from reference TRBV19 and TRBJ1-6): DGGITQSPKYLFRKEGQNVTLSCEQNLNHDAMYWYRQDPGQGLRLIYYSQIVNDFQKGDIAEGYSVSREKKESFPLTVTSAQKNPTAFYLCASKTGGNSPLHFGNGTRLTVT.

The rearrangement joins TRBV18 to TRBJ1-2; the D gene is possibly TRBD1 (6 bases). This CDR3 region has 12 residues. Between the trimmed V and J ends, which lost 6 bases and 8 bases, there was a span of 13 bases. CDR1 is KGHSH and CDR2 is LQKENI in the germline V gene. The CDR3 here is CASSSGAGGYTF. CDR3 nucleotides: TGTGCCAGCTCCTCGGGGGCTGGAGGCTACACCTTC.

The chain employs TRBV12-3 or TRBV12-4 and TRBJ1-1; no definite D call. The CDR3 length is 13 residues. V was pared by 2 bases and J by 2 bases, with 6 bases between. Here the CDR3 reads CASSLTGNTEAFF. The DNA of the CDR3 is TGTGCCAGCAGTTTAACGGGCAACACTGAAGCTTTCTTT.

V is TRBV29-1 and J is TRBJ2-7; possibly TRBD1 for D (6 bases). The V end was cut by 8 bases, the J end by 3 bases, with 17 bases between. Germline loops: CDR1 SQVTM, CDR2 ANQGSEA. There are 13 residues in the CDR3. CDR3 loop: CSITPSDSYEQYF. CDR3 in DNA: TGCAGCATAACCCCCTCGGACAGCTACGAGCAGTACTTC.

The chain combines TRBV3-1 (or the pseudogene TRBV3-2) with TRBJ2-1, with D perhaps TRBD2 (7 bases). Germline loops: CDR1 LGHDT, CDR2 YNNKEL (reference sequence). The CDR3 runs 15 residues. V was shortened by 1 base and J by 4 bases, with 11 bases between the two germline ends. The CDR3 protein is CASSQGAGAYNEQFF. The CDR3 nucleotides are TGTGCCAGCAGCCAAGGGGCGGGGGCGTACAATGAGCAGTTCTTC.